The 17 T cell receptor beta chains given below trace back to one sample, sequenced in a study of control samples from healthy donors and cancer patients. Assay used: immunoSEQ multiplex PCR; TCRdb lists only in-frame clones, some missing. The sample yields around 85,000 clones, roughly 93% seen once. The sequencing input was blood. The receptors originated from a woman aged 18 to 35 in good health.

This clone was observed once. The rearrangement uses TRBV27 and TRBJ2-2, with 8 bases that match TRBD1. Germline CDR1 and CDR2: MNHEY and SMNVEV (reference sequence). The CDR3 is 14 amino acids. V lost 6 bases to trimming and J lost 5 bases; unmatched junction nucleotides: 5. This CDR3 reads CASRRTGSTGELFF. The DNA of the CDR3 is TGTGCCAGCAGGCGGACAGGGTCGACCGGGGAGCTGTTTTTT.

This chain uses TRBV24-1 with TRBJ1-4; D ambiguous. The CDR3 spans 15 residues. Germline V gene sequence: CDR1 KGHDR, CDR2 SFDVKD. The germline V and J ends were trimmed by 4 bases and 8 bases, with 16 bases remaining between them. The CDR3 reads CATSDSRALREKLFF. The CDR3 bases are TGTGCCACCAGTGACTCCCGGGCTTTGAGGGAAAAACTGTTTTTT.

This sequence joins TRBV6-6 and TRBJ2-5; D not certain. There are 12 residues in the CDR3. Germline CDR1 MNHNY, CDR2 SVGAGI (reference sequence). V gave up 4 bases and J gave up 4 bases, with 7 bases separating them. CDR3 residues: CASSWQGETQYF. As DNA, the CDR3 is TGTGCCAGCAGTTGGCAAGGAGAGACCCAGTACTTC.

The chain is built from TRBV29-1 and TRBJ2-4, with D tentatively TRBD1 (6 bases). The germline V and J ends were trimmed by 5 bases and 1 base, with 12 bases remaining between them. CDR3 length: 14 residues. Germline V gene sequence: CDR1 SQVTM, CDR2 ANQGSEA. The CDR3 DNA reads as TGCAGCGTTATAGGGGGTACGGCCAAAAACATTCAGTACTTC. It codes for CSVIGGTAKNIQYF.

The chain combines TRBV7-9 with TRBJ2-7; no reliable D call. Trimming removed 7 bases at V and 0 bases at J, with 10 bases between. The CDR3 consists of 13 residues. The germline CDR1 and CDR2 sequences are SEHNR and FQNEAQ (reference sequence). CDR3 DNA: TGTGCCAGCATGGGTATTTCCTCCTACGAGCAGTACTTC. Its translation: CASMGISSYEQYF.

V and J are TRBV4-1 and TRBJ2-7, with D possibly being TRBD1 (6 bases). This CDR3 spans 14 amino acids. Trimming removed 1 base from V and 1 base from J, with 8 bases in between. CDR1 is MGHRA and CDR2 is YSYEKL in the germline V gene. The CDR3: CASSQGGGSYEQYF. The CDR3 DNA follows: TGCGCCAGCAGCCAAGGAGGGGGATCCTACGAGCAGTACTTC.

This clone has a single count. This chain connects TRBV6-5 to TRBJ1-3; D gene unclear. V lost 4 bases, J lost 1 base, and 8 bases lay in between. This CDR3 region has 14 residues. Germline V lookup: CDR1 MNHEY, CDR2 SVGAGI. Here the CDR3 reads CASSSGTSGNTIYF. CDR3 nucleotide sequence: TGTGCCAGCAGTTCGGGAACATCTGGAAACACCATATATTTT.

DNA of the CDR3: TGTGCCAGCAGCCGATCACTGGGTACAATCGAGGGAGAGACCCAGTACTTC. Its protein is CASSRSLGTIEGETQYF. J is TRBJ2-5 and V is TRBV5-6, with D tentatively TRBD2 (5 bases). Germline-derived CDR1 and CDR2 are SGHDT and YYEEEE. V was clipped by 4 bases and J by 4 bases, with 23 bases between them. The CDR3 has 17 residues. Together with reference TRBV5-6 and TRBJ2-5, the CDR3 gives the full variable domain: DAGVTQSPTHLIKTRGQQVTLRCSPKSGHDTVSWYQQALGQGPQFIFQYYEEEERQRGNFPDRFSGHQFPNYSSELNVNALLLGDSALYLCASSRSLGTIEGETQYFGPGTRLLVL.

This chain links TRBV27 with TRBJ1-1; weak D call: TRBD1 (6 bases). V was cut by 5 bases and J by 4 bases, with 14 bases left in between. This CDR3 has 14 residues. Germline lookup yields CDR1 MNHEY and CDR2 SMNVEV (reference sequence). DNA for the CDR3: TGTGCCAGCAGTCCTGCAACAGGGTCCACTGAAGCTTTCTTT. Protein sequence: CASSPATGSTEAFF.

V gene TRBV6-5 combines with J gene TRBJ2-3, with 8 bases that match TRBD2. V lost 6 bases and J lost 4; bases outside the gene matches: 9. The CDR3 extends over 15 amino acids. The V gene's germline CDR1 is MNHEY and CDR2 SVGAGI. CDR3 in DNA: TGTGCCAGCAGGGGCCGGGGGGGCCTCGCAGATACGCAGTATTTT. This gives the protein CASRGRGGLADTQYF.

This chain links TRBV5-1 with TRBJ2-1; 9 bases fit TRBD2. Trimming at V came to 0 bases and at J to 6 bases, leaving 13 bases not matched to a gene. The CDR3 loop spans 18 amino acids. Germline V gives CDR1 SGHRS, CDR2 YFSETQ. The CDR3 bases are TGCGCCAGCAGCTTGGCCCTAGCGGGACCCTTATCTCTCAATGAGCAGTTCTTC. Its protein is CASSLALAGPLSLNEQFF.

The V and J genes are TRBV3-1 (or the pseudogene TRBV3-2) and TRBJ1-5; the D is unclear. Trimming shortened V by 1 base and J by 7 bases, and 8 bases separated the two germline ends. The length of the CDR3 is 13 residues. Looked up from germline, CDR1 is LGHDT and CDR2 is YNNKEL (reference sequence). The DNA for the CDR3 is TGTGCCAGCAGCCAAGGTGGTCGACAGCCCCAGCATTTT. This translates into CASSQGGRQPQHF.

CDR3 DNA sequence: TGTGCCAGTCCAAGGGGGGAGAGCTCCTACGAGCAGTACTTC. Residues: CASPRGESSYEQYF. V gene TRBV6-5 combines with J gene TRBJ2-7; D is possibly TRBD1 or TRBD2 (6 bases each). V was cut by 9 bases and J by 0 bases, with 15 bases left in between. Germline V CDR1 and CDR2: MNHEY, SVGAGI. The CDR3 covers 14 residues.

This clone occurred once. This chain joins TRBV7-2 and TRBJ1-3, with unresolved D. This CDR3 spans 12 amino acids. The V end was cut by 3 bases, the J end by 4 bases, with 4 bases between. Germline lookup yields CDR1 SGHTA and CDR2 FQGNSA. The CDR3 DNA reads TGTGCCAGCAGCTTTAAGGGAAACACCATATATTTT. Translation gives CASSFKGNTIYF.

This chain connects TRBV12-5 to TRBJ2-3; 7 positions match TRBD2. This CDR3 comprises 18 residues. Per germline, CDR1 LGHNT and CDR2 FRNRAP. V was pared by 5 bases and J by 10 bases, with 24 bases of the junction left unmatched. The CDR3 here is CASGLEWSGGRAGGAQYF. The CDR3 DNA reads TGTGCTAGTGGTCTTGAGTGGTCGGGAGGCAGGGCCGGTGGGGCGCAGTATTTT. Using reference TRBV12-5 and TRBJ2-3 for the parts outside the CDR3, the full variable domain is DARVTQTPRHKVTEMGQEVTMRCQPILGHNTVFWYRQTMMQGLELLAYFRNRAPLDDSGMPKDRFSAEMPDATLATLKIQPSEPRDSAVYFCASGLEWSGGRAGGAQYFGPGTRLTVL.

V is TRBV5-1 and J is TRBJ1-2; D may be TRBD1 (5 bases). The V end was cut by 4 bases, the J end by 4 bases, with 14 bases between. Germline CDR1 SGHRS, CDR2 YFSETQ. The CDR3 consists of 14 residues. CDR3 in DNA: TGCGCCAGCAGCCAGGGATCCTCGGGCTATGGCTACACCTTC. Translation gives CASSQGSSGYGYTF.

The CDR3: CASSVGRDPGYTF. The CDR3 nucleotides are TGTGCCAGCAGCGTAGGGCGGGATCCTGGCTACACCTTC. The V gene is TRBV9, the J gene TRBJ1-2; D gene ambiguous. CDR1 is SGDLS and CDR2 is YYNGEE in the germline V gene. Trimming cost V 0 bases and J 7 bases, with 10 bases left between them. The CDR3 spans 13 residues.